This T cell receptor (beta chain) was obtained from a study of cytomegalovirus exposure and HLA in healthy donors. Germline V gives CDR1 SGHRS, CDR2 YFSETQ. This CDR3 region has 17 residues. The V and J ends lost 4 bases and 0 bases respectively, with 19 bases between them. Comments on this clone: The antigen is unknown.

Study findings and constraints: Within an earlier analysis, most TCR beta V segments proved productive either about 90% or about 30% of the time. Common viral pathogens (according to a later analysis) appeared linked to several of the most significant clusters. Analyses of presence and absence presupposed an approximately uniform sequencing depth across donors.

The primer mix had 60 Vbeta and 13 Jbeta primers. Assay: immunoSEQ multiplex PCR; the TCRdb copy retains only in-frame clones and omits some. This sample carries some 110,000 clones, about 74% of them seen once, and the ten largest clones take over 3.5%. The sequencing input was PBMCs. The receptor was derived from a woman in her forties or fifties in good health and CMV-seropositive. This chain joins TRBV5-1 and TRBJ1-2, with D possibly TRBD1 on 6 matching bases. The CDR3 loop reads CASSTSGTSLSNYGYTF. In DNA, the CDR3 is TGCGCCAGCAGCACGTCCGGGACAAGTCTTTCTAACTATGGCTACACCTTC.